Included here is one T cell receptor (beta chain) sequence, with context. Antigen unknown. Trimming took 2 bases from V and 2 from J, leaving 10 bases between them. CDR1 and CDR2 from the germline V gene are MNHEY and SMNVEV (reference sequence). This CDR3 is built from 15 residues. This entry belongs to a study of graft-versus-host responses after intestinal transplantation. About the research overall: Grafts that recipients had were multivisceral, liver-intestinal, or isolated intestinal transplants. For approximately three years after anti-thymocyte globulin induction, all recipients took tacrolimus and steroids. Whole-study findings and limits: Recipient bone marrow held GvH clones, some seen earlier in ileum or blood.

Libraries were prepared by immunoSEQ multiplex PCR; TCRdb keeps only in-frame clonotypes and omits some of them. The sample lists 65,000 to 85,000 clones, around nine tenths occurring once. Once transplant was done, bone marrow was sourced from the posterior iliac crest or another site. The receptor was isolated from a human patient who received an intestinal transplant, so some T cells may come from the graft donor. The gene calls are TRBV27 and TRBJ1-5; tentative D call: TRBD1 (6 bases). Material: bone marrow, obtained approximately 100 weeks after intestinal transplantation. The CDR3 protein is CASSLKQGGNQPQHF. The CDR3, as DNA: TGTGCCAGCAGTTTAAAACAGGGAGGCAATCAGCCCCAGCATTTT.